A selection of T cell receptor beta chains follows, all from one sample in a study of blood T cells in healthy people across ages. TCRdb analysed the 5' RACE reads with MiXCR anew, one entry per CDR3 protein. The data contain about 1.4 million distinct CDR3 sequences, 45% to 70% of them seen just once; the ten biggest clones take up under 8.5%. The sample comprised blood. The source of these receptors is a man between 18 and 29 years old in good health. Both conserved end residues are part of each CDR3. D genes are given only for firm matches. Some rows have no size entry. The others give once, few or many, or a class for an expanded clone.

CDR3nt: TGTGCCAGCAGCGGTCGGACTGCTGGGGCCAACGTCCTGACTTTC
CDR3aa: CASSGRTAGANVLTF
d_gene: NA
j_gene: TRBJ2-6
abundance: NA
v_gene: TRBV3-1

CDR3nt: TGTGCCAGCAGCTCCTCCATCGGATCCGAGCAGTACTTC
CDR3aa: CASSSSIGSEQYF
d_gene: NA
j_gene: TRBJ2-7
abundance: NA
v_gene: TRBV5-6

CDR3nt: TGTGCCAGCAGCTTAGATCAGAGTAACTATGGCCACACCTTC
CDR3aa: CASSLDQSNYGHTF
d_gene: NA
j_gene: TRBJ1-2
abundance: NA
v_gene: TRBV7-2

CDR3nt: TGTGCCAGCAGTGATAGCGGAGCCTCCTACAATGAGCAGTTCTTC
CDR3aa: CASSDSGASYNEQFF
d_gene: NA
j_gene: TRBJ2-1
abundance: NA
v_gene: TRBV27

CDR3nt: TGCAGTGCTAAGGGACTGCCCAATGAAAAACTGTTTTTT
CDR3aa: CSAKGLPNEKLFF
d_gene: NA
j_gene: TRBJ1-4
abundance: NA
v_gene: TRBV20-1

CDR3nt: TGCGCCAGCAGCACCCGAAAAGGGGTGAAAAGCTCCTACGAGCAGTACTTC
CDR3aa: CASSTRKGVKSSYEQYF
d_gene: NA
j_gene: TRBJ2-7
abundance: NA
v_gene: TRBV5-1

CDR3nt: TGTGCCAGCAGTACCGCAGGGAGGGCGACCCAGTACTTC
CDR3aa: CASSTAGRATQYF
d_gene: TRBD2
j_gene: TRBJ2-5
abundance: NA
v_gene: TRBV6-1

CDR3nt: TGTGCCAGCAGTTCACAGGGGGGAGAGGGCAATGAGCAGTTCTTC
CDR3aa: CASSSQGGEGNEQFF
d_gene: TRBD1
j_gene: TRBJ2-1
abundance: NA
v_gene: TRBV6-5

CDR3nt: TGTGCCACCAGCCCCGGGACTAGCACCTACAATGAGCAGTTCTTC
CDR3aa: CATSPGTSTYNEQFF
d_gene: TRBD2
j_gene: TRBJ2-1
abundance: few
v_gene: TRBV24-1

CDR3nt: TGTGCCAGCAGTGACCCCAAAATAGCGGGAGGCTCCTACAATGAGCAGTTCTTC
CDR3aa: CASSDPKIAGGSYNEQFF
d_gene: TRBD2
j_gene: TRBJ2-1
abundance: NA
v_gene: TRBV25-1

CDR3nt: TGTGCCACTTCAGGGGCAGAATATAACTATGGCTACACCTTC
CDR3aa: CATSGAEYNYGYTF
d_gene: NA
j_gene: TRBJ1-2
abundance: NA
v_gene: TRBV15

CDR3nt: TGCGCCAGCAGCTTGGGCGGGAACGGAAACACTGAAGCTTTCTTT
CDR3aa: CASSLGGNGNTEAFF
d_gene: NA
j_gene: TRBJ1-1
abundance: once
v_gene: TRBV5-1

CDR3nt: TGTGCCAGCTCACCTTCGGGGGGCGGTTCACCCCTCCACTTT
CDR3aa: CASSPSGGGSPLHF
d_gene: NA
j_gene: TRBJ1-6
abundance: NA
v_gene: TRBV18

CDR3nt: TGCGCCAGCAGCCATCCCAGGGATTACGAGCAGTACTTC
CDR3aa: CASSHPRDYEQYF
d_gene: NA
j_gene: TRBJ2-7
abundance: few
v_gene: TRBV4-1

CDR3nt: TGCGCCAGCAGCCAAGTCTTCGGCGGGGAGCAGTACTTC
CDR3aa: CASSQVFGGEQYF
d_gene: NA
j_gene: TRBJ2-7
abundance: once
v_gene: TRBV4-1